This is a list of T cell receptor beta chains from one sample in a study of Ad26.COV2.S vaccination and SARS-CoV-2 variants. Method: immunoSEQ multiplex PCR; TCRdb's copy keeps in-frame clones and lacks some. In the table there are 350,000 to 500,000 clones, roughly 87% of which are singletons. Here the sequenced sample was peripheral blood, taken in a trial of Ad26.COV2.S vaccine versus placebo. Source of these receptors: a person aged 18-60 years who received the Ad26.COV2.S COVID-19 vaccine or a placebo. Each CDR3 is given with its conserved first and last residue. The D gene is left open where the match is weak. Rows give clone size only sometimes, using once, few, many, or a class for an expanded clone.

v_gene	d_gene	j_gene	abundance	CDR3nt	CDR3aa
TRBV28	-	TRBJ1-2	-	TGTGCCAGCAGTTTTGTGACAATCTCCCTGAACTATGGCTACACCTTC	CASSFVTISLNYGYTF
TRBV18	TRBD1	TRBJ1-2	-	TGTGCCAGCTCACCAATAAACCCCGGGACAGGGTTCTTTAACTATGGCTACACCTTC	CASSPINPGTGFFNYGYTF
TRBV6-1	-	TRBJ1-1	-	TGTGCCAGCAGTGAAAGAGGGGGAAGGTATAACACTGAAGCTTTCTTT	CASSERGGRYNTEAFF
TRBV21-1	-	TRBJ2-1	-	TGTGCCAGGGGACTAGCGGGAGGTTATGAGCAGTTCTTC	CARGLAGGYEQFF
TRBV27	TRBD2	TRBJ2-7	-	TGTGCCAGCAGCCCCTGGGGGGGGGAGCAGTACTTC	CASSPWGGEQYF
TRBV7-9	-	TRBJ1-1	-	TGTGCCAGCAGCTTCGACAGGTTGAACACTGAAGCTTTCTTT	CASSFDRLNTEAFF
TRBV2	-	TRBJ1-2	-	TGTGCCAGCAGTGAACGGGCCTCCTATGGCTACACCTTC	CASSERASYGYTF
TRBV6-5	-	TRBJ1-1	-	TGTGCCAGCAGTCCTACAGGACTCAAAGCTTTCTTT	CASSPTGLKAFF
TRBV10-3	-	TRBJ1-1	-	TGTGCCATCAGTGAGCGATTCCCCGGGGACACTGAAGCTTTCTTT	CAISERFPGDTEAFF
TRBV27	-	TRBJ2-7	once	TGTGCCAGCAGCTCCAACAACCTTGGCTACGAGCAGTACTTC	CASSSNNLGYEQYF
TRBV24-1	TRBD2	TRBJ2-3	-	TGTGCCACCAGTGATCCTCCCGGGGCGGGAGGGATAGATACGCAGTATTTT	CATSDPPGAGGIDTQYF
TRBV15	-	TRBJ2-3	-	TGTGCCACCAGCAGAAGAGGGGGAGACCCCACAGATACGCAGTATTTT	CATSRRGGDPTDTQYF
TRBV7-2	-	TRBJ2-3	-	TGTGCCAGCAGCTTAAGCACAGATACGCAGTATTTT	CASSLSTDTQYF
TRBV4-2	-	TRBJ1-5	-	TGTGCCAGCAGCCAAGGTCCGGGGGATTTCAATCAGCCCCAGCATTTT	CASSQGPGDFNQPQHF
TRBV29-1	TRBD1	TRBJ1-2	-	TGCAGCGGAGGACAGGGCCTTCAAGGCTATGGCTACACCTTC	CSGGQGLQGYGYTF
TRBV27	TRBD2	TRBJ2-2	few	TGTGCCAGCTGTATCGGCGGGGGCACCGGGGAGCTGTTTTTT	CASCIGGGTGELFF
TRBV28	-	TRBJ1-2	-	TGTGCCAGCAGCCGGGGCCCATATGGCTACACCTTC	CASSRGPYGYTF
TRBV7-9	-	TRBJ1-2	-	TGTGCCAGCAGCTTAGTAAGCATAAACTATGGCTACACCTTC	CASSLVSINYGYTF
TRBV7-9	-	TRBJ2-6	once	TGTGCCAGCAGCCTATACGCACCTGGGGCCAACGTCCTGACTTTC	CASSLYAPGANVLTF
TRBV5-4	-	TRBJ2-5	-	TGTGCCAGCAGCCTTTTTGGGGGGGCTTTCTTGCGGGAGACCCAGTACTTC	CASSLFGGAFLRETQYF
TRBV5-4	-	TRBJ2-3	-	TGTGCCAGCAGCATTGGGGGGTACACAGATACGCAGTATTTT	CASSIGGYTDTQYF
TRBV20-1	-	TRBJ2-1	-	TGCAGTGCAATCCGACTTAGTGAGCAGTTCTTC	CSAIRLSEQFF
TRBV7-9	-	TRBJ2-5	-	TGTGCCAGCAGCCCGGGGTACAGCCTCCAGACCCAGTACTTC	CASSPGYSLQTQYF
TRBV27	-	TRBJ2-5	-	TGTGCCAGCAGTTTAGGCGGGGGCGCCGAGACCCAGTACTTC	CASSLGGGAETQYF
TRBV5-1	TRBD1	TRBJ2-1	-	TGCGCCAGCAGCTGGTGGGGACAGGGCGGTGAGCAGTTCTTC	CASSWWGQGGEQFF
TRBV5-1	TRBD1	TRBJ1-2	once	TGCGCCAGCAGCTTTGGGACAGGGCAACTCCTTAACTATGGCTACACCTTC	CASSFGTGQLLNYGYTF
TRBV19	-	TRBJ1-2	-	TGTGCCAGTAGTACCTCCTGGGATGGGTACTATGGCTACACCTTC	CASSTSWDGYYGYTF
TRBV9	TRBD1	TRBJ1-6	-	TGTGCCAGCAGCGTAGGAGGACAGGGCTATAATTCACCCCTCCACTTT	CASSVGGQGYNSPLHF
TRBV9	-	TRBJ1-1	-	TGTGCCAGCAGCGTACAACAGTATAACACTGAAGCTTTCTTT	CASSVQQYNTEAFF
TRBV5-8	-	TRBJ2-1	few	TGTGCCAGCAGCTTGGTCAGGTACAATGAGCAGTTCTTC	CASSLVRYNEQFF
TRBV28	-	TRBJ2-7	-	TGTGCCAGCACCTCAGGGCCGATTATCTACGAGCAGTACTTC	CASTSGPIIYEQYF
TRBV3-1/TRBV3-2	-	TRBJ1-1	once	TGTGCCAGCAGCAACCCACACTTCTTTGGGGCTGAAGCTTTCTTT	CASSNPHFFGAEAFF
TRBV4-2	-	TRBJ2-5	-	TGTGCCAGCAGCCAAGACTCGGCCGAGTTGTATGGGGAGACCCAGTACTTC	CASSQDSAELYGETQYF
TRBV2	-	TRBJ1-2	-	TGTGCCAGCAGTGATGTCGGAGGGCCGCCGAACTATGGCTACACCTTC	CASSDVGGPPNYGYTF
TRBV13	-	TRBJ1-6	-	TGTGCCAGCAGCTTAGGCGGGTTCTCCTATAATTCACCCCTCCACTTT	CASSLGGFSYNSPLHF
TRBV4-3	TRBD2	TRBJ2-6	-	TGCGCCAGCAGCCAGGGACTAGCGGGAGGGGCCAACGTCCTGACTTTC	CASSQGLAGGANVLTF
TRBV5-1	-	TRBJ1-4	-	TGCGCCAGCAGCGTGACAGGCTTAGTTGAAAAACTGTTTTTT	CASSVTGLVEKLFF
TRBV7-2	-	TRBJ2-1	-	TGTGCCAGCAGCTTCAGGATTTACTCCTACAATGAGCAGTTCTTC	CASSFRIYSYNEQFF
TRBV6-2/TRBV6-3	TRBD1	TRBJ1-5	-	TGTGCCAGCAGTTCCCCCACAGGGGGTAGCAATCAGCCCCAGCATTTT	CASSSPTGGSNQPQHF
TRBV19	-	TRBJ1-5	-	TGTGCCAGTAGTCGAAGATATGGGACATTCGGAAGCCAGCCCCAGCATTTT	CASSRRYGTFGSQPQHF
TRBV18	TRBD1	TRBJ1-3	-	TGTGCCAGCTCACCGGGACAGCGTGGAAACACCATATATTTT	CASSPGQRGNTIYF
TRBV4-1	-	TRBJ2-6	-	TGCGCCAGCAGCCAGACGGGACTCCTGTCGCCAGGGGCCAACGTCCTGACTTTC	CASSQTGLLSPGANVLTF
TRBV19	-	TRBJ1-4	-	TGTGCCACAACCCGGGGACAAGAAGGCGAAAAACTGTTTTTT	CATTRGQEGEKLFF
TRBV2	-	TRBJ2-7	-	TGTGCCAGCAGCAGGGGGGGGCTCACCTACGAGCAGTACTTC	CASSRGGLTYEQYF
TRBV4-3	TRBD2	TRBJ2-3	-	TGCGCCAGCAGCCAGAATATCCTAGCGGGGCCTTCTGTAGGCACAGATACGCAGTATTTT	CASSQNILAGPSVGTDTQYF
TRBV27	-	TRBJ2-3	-	TGTGCCAGCAGTTTATACCCCCGTGGTACGCAGTATTTT	CASSLYPRGTQYF
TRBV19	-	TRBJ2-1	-	TGTGCCAGTAGTATGGCGGCAGGCTACTACAATGAGCAGTTCTTC	CASSMAAGYYNEQFF
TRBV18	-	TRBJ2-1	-	TGTGCCAGCTCACCAGGCCAGGGAGTTCAAAATGAGCAGTTCTTC	CASSPGQGVQNEQFF
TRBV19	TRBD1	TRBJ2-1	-	TGTGCCAGTACCGCCGGGACAGCCTACAATGAGCAGTTCTTC	CASTAGTAYNEQFF